The 32 T cell receptor beta chains presented below share a single source sample, sequenced in a study of shared clonotypes between healthy human individuals. Repertoires were generated with immunoSEQ multiplex PCR, while TCRdb's copy carries only in-frame clones and drops some. The data show nearly 1 million clones, around three quarters seen once. Sequencing was done on a sample of memory CD4+ T cells sorted from blood. Subset of the sample: CD45RA-negative fraction. Receptor source: a man aged 18 to 30 in good health.

For this clone: The sample has other DNA sequences that encode this CDR3 too. The V gene is TRBV18, the J gene TRBJ2-3; D remains unclear. Germline V gene sequence: CDR1 KGHSH, CDR2 LQKENI. V lost 6 bases, J lost 0 bases, and 7 bases lay in between. The CDR3 has 13 residues. The CDR3 bases are TGTGCCAGCTCCCCCCCAAGCACAGATACGCAGTATTTT. Protein product: CASSPPSTDTQYF.

As for this clone: The same CDR3 is also encoded by other DNA sequences in this sample. The CDR3 here is CASRRTGSEETQYF. In DNA form, the CDR3 reads TGTGCCAGCAGGCGGACGGGCTCGGAAGAGACCCAGTACTTC. This sequence joins TRBV2 and TRBJ2-5; D remains unclear. V lost 6 bases and J lost 3, with 14 bases in between. This CDR3 has 14 amino acids. Germline V CDR1 and CDR2: SNHLY, FYNNEI.

This clone was seen a few times. Additional DNA sequences in this sample encode the identical CDR3. This chain joins TRBV11-3 and TRBJ2-3; D remains unclear. Germline CDR1 SGHNT, CDR2 YENEEA. The CDR3 is 14 amino acids. V lost 1 base, J lost 1 base, and 6 bases lay in between. The CDR3 DNA reads as TGTGCCAGCAGCTTAGGAGTGGGCACAGATACGCAGTATTTT. Protein: CASSLGVGTDTQYF.

The V and J genes are TRBV28 and TRBJ2-5; 10 nucleotides line up with TRBD2. The germline gives CDR1 MDHEN, CDR2 SYDVKM. V lost 6 bases and J lost 3; bases outside the gene matches: 10. The CDR3 length is 16 residues. The CDR3 loop is CASSLGAGLAEETQYF. The CDR3 DNA reads TGTGCCAGCAGCCTTGGCGCCGGACTAGCGGAAGAGACCCAGTACTTC.

The genes are TRBV12-5 and TRBJ1-5; perhaps TRBD1 as D (5 bases). CDR1 and CDR2 (germline): LGHNT, FRNRAP. V was pared by 1 base and J by 3 bases, with 13 bases between. CDR3 length: 16 amino acids. DNA for the CDR3: TGTGCTAGTGGTTTGGAGCTACAGGTTTCCAATCAGCCCCAGCATTTT. It yields the protein CASGLELQVSNQPQHF.

V and J are TRBV7-2 and TRBJ1-1; 7 bases match TRBD1. Germline V gene sequence: CDR1 SGHTA, CDR2 FQGNSA. This CDR3 has 15 amino acids. Unmatched junction bases numbered 7, after V lost 5 bases and J lost 1 base. CDR3: CASSAHRGENTEAFF. The CDR3 nucleotides are TGTGCCAGCAGCGCTCACAGGGGAGAGAACACTGAAGCTTTCTTT. Together with reference TRBV7-2 and TRBJ1-1, the CDR3 gives the full variable domain: GAGVSQSPSNKVTEKGKDVELRCDPISGHTALYWYRQSLGQGLEFLIYFQGNSAPDKSGLPSDRFSAERTGGSVSTLTIQRTQQEDSAVYLCASSAHRGENTEAFFGQGTRLTVV.

In this sample, this clone turned up a few times. V usage is TRBV30 and J usage is TRBJ1-5; a possible D gene is TRBD1 (5 bases). The germline CDR1 and CDR2 sequences are GTSNPN and SVGIG (reference sequence). Trimming cost V 3 bases and J 3 bases, with 12 bases left between them. The CDR3 runs to 14 residues. The CDR3 loop is CAWSEGRANQPQHF. As DNA, the CDR3 is TGTGCCTGGAGCGAGGGGAGGGCCAATCAGCCCCAGCATTTT.

V and J are TRBV6-5 and TRBJ2-7; TRBD1 might be the D (6 bases). The CDR3 sequence is 12 residues long. V lost 9 bases to trimming and J lost 3 bases, with 12 bases between them. Germline assignment: CDR1 MNHEY and CDR2 SVGAGI. Written as DNA, the CDR3 is TGTGCCAGTGGAACAGGGTACTACGAGCAGTACTTC. Protein product: CASGTGYYEQYF.

V and J are TRBV5-1 and TRBJ2-7, with D possibly being TRBD1 (5 bases). The CDR3 runs 14 residues. Germline CDR1 and CDR2: SGHRS and YFSETQ. Trimming removed 4 bases at V and 2 bases at J, with 13 bases between. CDR3 residues: CASSPSRATYEQYF. The CDR3 DNA follows: TGCGCCAGCAGCCCATCCAGGGCTACCTACGAGCAGTACTTC. Supplemented by reference TRBV5-1 and TRBJ2-7, the full variable domain reads KAGVTQTPRYLIKTRGQQVTLSCSPISGHRSVSWYQQTPGQGLQFLFEYFSETQRNKGNFPGRFSGRQFSNSRSEMNVSTLELGDSALYLCASSPSRATYEQYFGPGTRLTVT.

The chain is built from TRBV7-9 and TRBJ1-2; 7 positions agree with TRBD1. Germline V gene sequence: CDR1 SEHNR, CDR2 FQNEAQ (reference sequence). The CDR3 has 15 residues. With 1 base clipped from V and 5 bases from J, the junction kept 7 bases outside the gene matches. The CDR3 here is CASSLGILTGYGYTF. In nucleotides, the CDR3 is TGTGCCAGCAGCTTAGGAATCTTGACAGGGTATGGCTACACCTTC.

Details on this clone: A read error may explain this, as a much larger clone is one base away. This chain uses TRBV28 with TRBJ1-4; no clear D. The CDR3 runs 12 residues. The germline V gene encodes CDR1 MDHEN and CDR2 SYDVKM. V was trimmed by 6 bases and J by 4 bases, leaving 6 bases between them. In nucleotides, the CDR3 is TGTGCCAGCAGGACGGATAATGAAAAACTGTTTTTT. This sequence encodes CASRTDNEKLFF.

This sequence joins TRBV2 and TRBJ2-3; 9 bases map to TRBD2. Germline trimming cut 2 bases from V and 0 bases from J; bases unmatched to any gene: 0. The CDR3 consists of 15 residues. Germline loops: CDR1 SNHLY, CDR2 FYNNEI. The CDR3 reads CASSELAGSTDTQYF. CDR3 DNA sequence: TGTGCCAGCAGTGAACTAGCGGGAAGCACAGATACGCAGTATTTT.

The gene calls are TRBV5-1 and TRBJ1-1; perhaps TRBD1 as D (5 bases). The CDR3 covers 15 residues. The V and J ends lost 1 base and 1 base respectively, with 11 bases between them. CDR1 is SGHRS, CDR2 YFSETQ, per germline. The CDR3 protein is CASSLWGYTNTEAFF. For the CDR3, the DNA is TGCGCCAGCAGCTTGTGGGGGTATACGAACACTGAAGCTTTCTTT. The full variable domain, in which reference TRBV5-1 and TRBJ1-1 provide the parts outside the CDR3, is KAGVTQTPRYLIKTRGQQVTLSCSPISGHRSVSWYQQTPGQGLQFLFEYFSETQRNKGNFPGRFSGRQFSNSRSEMNVSTLELGDSALYLCASSLWGYTNTEAFFGQGTRLTVV.

This clone was seen a handful of times. CDR3 sequence reads: CASSLMGEAFF. CDR3 nucleotide sequence: TGTGCCAGCAGTTTGATGGGTGAAGCTTTCTTT. The chain joins TRBV27 to TRBJ1-1; D uncertain. The germline V gene encodes CDR1 MNHEY and CDR2 SMNVEV (reference sequence). Trimming left V 3 bases short and J 7 bases short, with 6 bases between. The CDR3 extends over 11 amino acids.

The chain employs TRBV25-1 and TRBJ1-1; 7 bases fit TRBD1. J gave up 2 bases and V 8 bases, and 11 bases lay outside the gene matches. The CDR3 runs to 15 residues. CDR1 and CDR2 (germline): MGHDK, SYGVNS. The CDR3 is CASQVQGTANTEAFF. DNA of the CDR3: TGTGCCAGCCAGGTACAAGGGACAGCAAACACTGAAGCTTTCTTT.

The chain carries TRBV27 and TRBJ2-6, with D maybe TRBD2 (5 bases). The germline V gene encodes CDR1 MNHEY and CDR2 SMNVEV (reference sequence). V lost 5 bases and J lost 0, with 14 bases in between. This CDR3 has 17 residues. CDR3 coding DNA: TGTGCCAGCAGTCCCTTGAGGGTAAGCTCTGGGGCCAACGTCCTGACTTTC. Amino acid sequence: CASSPLRVSSGANVLTF.

This chain connects TRBV9 to TRBJ1-2; TRBD1 matches 10 bases. Germline V gene sequence: CDR1 SGDLS, CDR2 YYNGEE. Losses at the gene ends were 3 bases for V and 7 bases for J; bases not matched to a gene: 6. The CDR3 sequence is 14 residues long. CDR3: CASSGQGATGGYTF. CDR3 bases: TGTGCCAGCAGCGGACAGGGGGCGACGGGTGGCTACACCTTC.

The genes are TRBV28 and TRBJ2-5; 9 bases fit TRBD1. J was trimmed by 7 bases and V by 5 bases; bases with no gene match: 14. Germline CDR1 and CDR2: MDHEN and SYDVKM. This CDR3 spans 16 amino acids. This chain's CDR3 is CASSPSLQGARGTQYF. The CDR3 DNA reads as TGTGCCAGCAGTCCCTCCTTACAGGGGGCTAGGGGGACCCAGTACTTC.

V usage is TRBV18 and J usage is TRBJ2-7; 10 nucleotides align to TRBD2. CDR3 size: 15 residues. V trimming: 3 bases; J trimming: 6 bases; junction bases outside the gene matches: 8. Looked up from germline, CDR1 is KGHSH and CDR2 is LQKENI. CDR3 DNA: TGTGCCAGCTCACCCAGCAGCGGGGGGGCCTCCGAGCAGTACTTC. Protein product: CASSPSSGGASEQYF. The full variable domain, with the rest looked up from reference TRBV18 and TRBJ2-7, is NAGVMQNPRHLVRRRGQEARLRCSPMKGHSHVYWYRQLPEEGLKFMVYLQKENIIDESGMPKERFSAEFPKEGPSILRIQQVVRGDSAAYFCASSPSSGGASEQYFGPGTRLTVT.

This rearrangement joins TRBV5-8 to TRBJ2-4; 13 bases are a match to TRBD2. V trimming: 4 bases; J trimming: 2 bases; junction bases outside the gene matches: 3. The length of the CDR3 is 16 residues. Germline V gives CDR1 SGHTS, CDR2 YDEGEE. The CDR3 protein is CASSPGLAGSKNIQYF. The CDR3 nucleotides are TGTGCCAGCAGCCCGGGACTAGCGGGATCCAAAAACATTCAGTACTTC.

The chain carries TRBV18 and TRBJ2-1; D is possibly TRBD2 (6 bases). The CDR3 is 12 amino acids. Germline assignment: CDR1 KGHSH and CDR2 LQKENI. V gave up 2 bases and J gave up 10 bases, with 9 bases separating them. The CDR3 protein is CASSPWAGEQFF. The CDR3 DNA follows: TGTGCCAGCTCACCATGGGCGGGGGAGCAGTTCTTC.

This clone was seen a few times. The chain employs TRBV5-6 and TRBJ1-5; no clear D. The CDR3 contains 17 residues. Between the trimmed V and J ends, which lost 1 base and 1 base, there was a span of 15 bases. From germline, CDR1 is SGHDT and CDR2 YYEEEE. The CDR3 loop reads CASSLYGLVGSNQPQHF. The CDR3 nucleotides are TGTGCCAGCAGCTTGTATGGCTTAGTTGGGAGCAATCAGCCCCAGCATTTT.

Concerning this clone itself: A much bigger clone sits one base away, suggesting this may be a read error. The chain recombines TRBV5-6 with TRBJ2-3; unclear D gene. Germline V lookup: CDR1 SGHDT, CDR2 YYEEEE. V lost 4 bases to trimming and J lost 2 bases, with 5 bases between them. This CDR3 has 12 amino acids. CDR3 DNA: TGTGCCAGCAGCGCTTACACAGATACGCAGTATTTT. Translating it yields CASSAYTDTQYF. Full variable domain (missing parts from reference TRBV5-6 and TRBJ2-3): DAGVTQSPTHLIKTRGQQVTLRCSPKSGHDTVSWYQQALGQGPQFIFQYYEEEERQRGNFPDRFSGHQFPNYSSELNVNALLLGDSALYLCASSAYTDTQYFGPGTRLTVL.

This clone was recorded only once. The V call is TRBV5-4, the J call TRBJ2-7; D gene uncertain. CDR3 size: 12 residues. From germline, CDR1 is SGHNT and CDR2 YYREEE (reference sequence). Deletions cut 4 bases from V and 2 bases from J, with 7 bases between. CDR3 coding DNA: TGTGCCAGCAGCGTACGGACCTACGAGCAGTACTTC. Its protein product is CASSVRTYEQYF.

The chain joins TRBV7-2 to TRBJ1-2, with 7 bases identical to TRBD1. CDR1 is SGHTA, CDR2 FQGNSA, per germline. The V gene end was trimmed by 5 bases and the J gene end by 0 bases; junction bases not matched to a gene: 3. The CDR3 runs to 14 residues. In nucleotides, the CDR3 is TGTGCCAGCAGCCGGGACAGAGCTAACTATGGCTACACCTTC. The encoded protein is CASSRDRANYGYTF.

J is TRBJ1-2 and V is TRBV27; TRBD1 matches 7 bases. V was pared by 0 bases and J by 7 bases, with 11 bases of the junction left unmatched. Per germline, CDR1 MNHEY and CDR2 SMNVEV (reference sequence). The CDR3 contains 16 residues. This chain's CDR3 is CASSLSYATGRGGYTF. The CDR3 DNA sequence: TGTGCCAGCAGTTTATCCTACGCGACAGGGCGGGGTGGCTACACCTTC.

The DNA for the CDR3 is TGCGCCAGCAGTCAATCTCACTTCGGAGTCAGGAAGGCAGGGACCCAAGAGACCCAGTACTTC. Translation gives CASSQSHFGVRKAGTQETQYF. V is TRBV23-1 and J is TRBJ2-5; D may be TRBD1 or TRBD2 (5 bases each). TRBV23-1 is an ORF, with its function uncertain. The V end lost 0 bases, the J end lost 1 base, and 27 bases lay between the germline ends. The CDR3 length is 21 residues.

V and J are TRBV5-4 and TRBJ1-1, with D perhaps matching TRBD1 (5 bases). Germline V gene lookup returns CDR1 SGHNT and CDR2 YYREEE (reference sequence). The CDR3 extends over 15 amino acids. The V end lost 4 bases, the J end lost 8 bases, and 21 bases lay between the germline ends. This chain's CDR3 is CASSPTNTGADEAFF. The CDR3 bases are TGTGCCAGCAGCCCTACTAATACAGGCGCTGACGAAGCTTTCTTT.

The J gene is TRBJ1-1, the V gene TRBV13, with 10 bases fitting TRBD1. Germline V gives CDR1 PRHDT, CDR2 FYEKMQ (reference sequence). V trimming: 5 bases; J trimming: 4 bases; junction bases outside the gene matches: 10. The length of the CDR3 is 16 residues. The DNA of the CDR3 is TGTGCCAGCAGCCTCAGACAGGGGGCGGTCGGCACTGAAGCTTTCTTT. This gives the protein CASSLRQGAVGTEAFF.

Many counts were recorded for this clone. The J gene is TRBJ1-1, the V gene TRBV7-2, with 9 bases aligning to TRBD1. V dropped 7 bases and J dropped 4; count of bases not matched to a gene: 4. Germline values: CDR1 SGHTA, CDR2 FQGNSA. The CDR3 loop spans 13 amino acids. The CDR3 DNA follows: TGTGCCAGCAAGGGACAGGGCGGCACTGAAGCTTTCTTT. This gives the protein CASKGQGGTEAFF.

The chain has TRBV4-1 and TRBJ2-5; 8 nucleotides align to TRBD2. Trimming took 2 bases from V and 1 from J; bases not matched to a gene: 9. CDR3 length: 17 amino acids. CDR1 is MGHRA and CDR2 is YSYEKL in the germline V gene. CDR3 sequence: CASSQLPGLGLQETQYF. DNA for the CDR3: TGCGCCAGCAGCCAACTCCCGGGACTAGGCCTCCAAGAGACCCAGTACTTC.

The CDR3 coding sequence is TGTGCCTGGAGTGTAGGGGTGAGCACAGATACGCAGTATTTT. Its protein is CAWSVGVSTDTQYF. V and J are TRBV30 and TRBJ2-3; D might be TRBD1 (5 bases). The CDR3 consists of 14 residues. V lost 0 bases to trimming and J lost 0 bases, with 7 bases between them. Germline CDR1 and CDR2: GTSNPN and SVGIG (reference sequence).